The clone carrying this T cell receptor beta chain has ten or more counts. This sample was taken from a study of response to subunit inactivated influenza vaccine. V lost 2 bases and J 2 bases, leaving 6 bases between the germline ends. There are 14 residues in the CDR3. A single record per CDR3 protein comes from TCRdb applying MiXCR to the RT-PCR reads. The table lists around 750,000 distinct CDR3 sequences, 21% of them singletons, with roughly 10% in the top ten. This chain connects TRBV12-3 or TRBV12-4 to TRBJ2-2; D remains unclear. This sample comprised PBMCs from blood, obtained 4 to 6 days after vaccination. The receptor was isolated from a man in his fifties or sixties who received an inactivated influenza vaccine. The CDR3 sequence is CASSLLSNTGELFF. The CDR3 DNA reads TGTGCCAGCAGTTTATTGAGTAACACCGGGGAGCTGTTTTTT.